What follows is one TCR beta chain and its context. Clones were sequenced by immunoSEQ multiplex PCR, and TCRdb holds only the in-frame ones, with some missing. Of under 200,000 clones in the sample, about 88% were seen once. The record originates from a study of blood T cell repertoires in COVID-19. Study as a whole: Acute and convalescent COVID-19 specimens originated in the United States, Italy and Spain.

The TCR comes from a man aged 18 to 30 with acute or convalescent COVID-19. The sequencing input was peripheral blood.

DNA of the CDR3: TGTGCCTGGAGTGTATATGGGGGGGATCAGCCCCAGCATTTT. Its protein is CAWSVYGGDQPQHF. This chain uses TRBV30 with TRBJ1-5; possibly TRBD1 for D (5 bases). The germline V and J ends were trimmed by 0 bases and 5 bases, with 11 bases remaining between them. Germline lookup yields CDR1 GTSNPN and CDR2 SVGIG (reference sequence). The CDR3 length is 14 residues. Full variable domain (remainder filled in from reference TRBV30 and TRBJ1-5): SQTIHQWPATLVQPVGSPLSLECTVEGTSNPNLYWYRQAAGRGLQLLFYSVGIGQISSEVPQNLSASRPQDRQFILSSKKLLLSDSGFYLCAWSVYGGDQPQHFGDGTRLSIL.